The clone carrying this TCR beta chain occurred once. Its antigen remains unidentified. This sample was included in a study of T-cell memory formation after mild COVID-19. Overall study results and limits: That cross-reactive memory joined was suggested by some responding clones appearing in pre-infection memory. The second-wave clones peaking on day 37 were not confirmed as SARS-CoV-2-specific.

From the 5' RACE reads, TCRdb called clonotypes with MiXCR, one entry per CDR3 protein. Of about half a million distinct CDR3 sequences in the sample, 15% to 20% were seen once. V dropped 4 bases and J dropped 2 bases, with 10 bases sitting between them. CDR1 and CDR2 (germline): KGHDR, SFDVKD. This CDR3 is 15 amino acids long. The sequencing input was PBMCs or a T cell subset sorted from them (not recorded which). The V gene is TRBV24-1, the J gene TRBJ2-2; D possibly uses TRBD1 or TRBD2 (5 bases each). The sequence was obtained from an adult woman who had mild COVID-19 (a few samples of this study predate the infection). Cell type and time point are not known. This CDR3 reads CATSDGDPNTGELFF. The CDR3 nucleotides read TGTGCCACCAGTGACGGGGACCCTAACACCGGGGAGCTGTTTTTT.